The present T cell receptor (beta chain) was sequenced within a study of blood T cell repertoires in COVID-19. Looking at the study overall: Acute and convalescent COVID-19 samples came from the United States, Italy and Spain. From T cells, B-cell-depleted T cells, or PBMCs came the material, which was cDNA or gDNA.

Participants had their cohort set by participant-reported clinical history. Within 2 weeks of study entry, exposed participants had contacted a PCR-confirmed or clinician-diagnosed COVID-19 case. V lost 8 bases to trimming and J lost 7 bases; unmatched junction nucleotides: 4. CDR1 and CDR2 (germline): MDHEN, SYDVKM. This CDR3 has 12 amino acids. Produced via immunoSEQ multiplex PCR; TCRdb's table is partial and in-frame only. Here the sample spans approximately 250,000 clones, around 90% being singletons. The receptor comes from a man aged 35-49 years who had been exposed to COVID-19. What was sequenced was PBMCs or T cells enriched from blood (not recorded which). The V call is TRBV28, the J call TRBJ1-2, with 10 bases aligning to TRBD1. CDR3 loop: CASRTGGRGYTF. The CDR3 DNA sequence: TGTGCCAGCCGGACAGGGGGTCGTGGCTACACCTTC.